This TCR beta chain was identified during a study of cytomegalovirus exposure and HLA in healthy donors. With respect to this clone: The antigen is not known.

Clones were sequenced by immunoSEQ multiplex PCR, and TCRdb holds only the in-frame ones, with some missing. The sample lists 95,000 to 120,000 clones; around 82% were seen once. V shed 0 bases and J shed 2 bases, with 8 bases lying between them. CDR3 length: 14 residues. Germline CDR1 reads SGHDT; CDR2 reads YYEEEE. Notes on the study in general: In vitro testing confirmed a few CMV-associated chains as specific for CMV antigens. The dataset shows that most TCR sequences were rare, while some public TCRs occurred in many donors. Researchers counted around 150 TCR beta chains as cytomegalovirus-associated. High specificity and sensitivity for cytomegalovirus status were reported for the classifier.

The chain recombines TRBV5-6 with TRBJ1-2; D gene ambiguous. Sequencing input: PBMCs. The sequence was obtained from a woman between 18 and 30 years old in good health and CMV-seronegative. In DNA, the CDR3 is TGTGCCAGCAGCTTGGATACCGGGAACTATGGCTACACCTTC. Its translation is CASSLDTGNYGYTF.